A selection of T cell receptor beta chains follows, all from one sample in a study of OX40 agonist ivuxolimab in advanced cancers. The table came from immunoSEQ multiplex PCR; TCRdb's copy has only in-frame clones and leaves some out. The repertoire holds around 70,000 clones, with about 84% as singletons. Sequenced here: CD4+ or CD8+ T cells sorted from blood, sampled in a trial of the OX40 agonist ivuxolimab. These receptors originate from an adult with an advanced solid tumor such as melanoma, head and neck, liver or kidney cancer. The CDR3 runs from the conserved cysteine through the conserved F or W. D genes are given only for firm matches. Clone size is shown for a subset of rows, as once, few, many or a class of expanded clone.

abundance: -; j_gene: TRBJ2-6; v_gene: TRBV15; d_gene: -; CDR3nt: TGTGCCACCAGCGGGATAGGAACTGGGGCCAACGTCCTGACTTTC; CDR3aa: CATSGIGTGANVLTF
abundance: -; j_gene: TRBJ2-3; v_gene: TRBV28; d_gene: TRBD1; CDR3nt: TGTGCCAGCAATTCTGCGGGACAGGCTAGCTTTTATACGCAGTATTTT; CDR3aa: CASNSAGQASFYTQYF
abundance: -; j_gene: TRBJ2-1; v_gene: TRBV5-1; d_gene: TRBD1; CDR3nt: TGCGCCAGCAGCCGTAAGACAGGGGGGACATACAATGAGCAGTTCTTC; CDR3aa: CASSRKTGGTYNEQFF
abundance: few; j_gene: TRBJ2-1; v_gene: TRBV7-7; d_gene: -; CDR3nt: TGTGCCAGCAGCTTAGTTACCGGGGATACTGAGCAGTTCTTC; CDR3aa: CASSLVTGDTEQFF
abundance: -; j_gene: TRBJ2-2; v_gene: TRBV18; d_gene: TRBD2; CDR3nt: TGTGCCAGCTCACCACAGGGACTAGGCGTCACCGGGGAGCTGTTTTTT; CDR3aa: CASSPQGLGVTGELFF
abundance: -; j_gene: TRBJ1-5; v_gene: TRBV10-3; d_gene: TRBD1; CDR3nt: TGTGCCACGCAGGTCCAGGGGGCGGTTGGGCAGCCCCAGCATTTT; CDR3aa: CATQVQGAVGQPQHF
abundance: -; j_gene: TRBJ2-3; v_gene: TRBV11-3; d_gene: -; CDR3nt: TGTGCCAGCAGCCCAGTGGGGGGACATACGCAGTATTTT; CDR3aa: CASSPVGGHTQYF
abundance: once; j_gene: TRBJ1-4; v_gene: TRBV5-6; d_gene: -; CDR3nt: TGTGCCAGCAGCTTAGGGCTGAGTAATGAAAAACTGTTTTTT; CDR3aa: CASSLGLSNEKLFF
abundance: -; j_gene: TRBJ2-5; v_gene: TRBV19; d_gene: TRBD1; CDR3nt: TGTGCCAGTAGTTCTTGGACAGGGCAAGAGACCCAGTACTTC; CDR3aa: CASSSWTGQETQYF
abundance: -; j_gene: TRBJ2-4; v_gene: TRBV5-5; d_gene: -; CDR3nt: TGTGCCAGCAGCTTAGGGGGGTCGGTCCTAGCCAAAAACATTCAGTACTTC; CDR3aa: CASSLGGSVLAKNIQYF
abundance: -; j_gene: TRBJ1-4; v_gene: TRBV27; d_gene: -; CDR3nt: TGTGCCAGCAGTTTTCAGGGGACCATAGCTAATGAAAAACTGTTTTTT; CDR3aa: CASSFQGTIANEKLFF
abundance: once; j_gene: TRBJ2-5; v_gene: TRBV28; d_gene: TRBD2; CDR3nt: TGTGCCAGCAACGGCGGGAGGGGTTTATCAGGGGAGACCCAGTACTTC; CDR3aa: CASNGGRGLSGETQYF
abundance: once; j_gene: TRBJ2-3; v_gene: TRBV30; d_gene: TRBD1; CDR3nt: TGTGCCTGGAGTCCGACAGGGGCCGGCACAGATACGCAGTATTTT; CDR3aa: CAWSPTGAGTDTQYF
abundance: once; j_gene: TRBJ1-6; v_gene: TRBV19; d_gene: TRBD1; CDR3nt: TGTGCCAGTAGTAGGGACAGAGATAATTCACCCCTCCACTTT; CDR3aa: CASSRDRDNSPLHF
abundance: -; j_gene: TRBJ2-1; v_gene: TRBV28; d_gene: TRBD2; CDR3nt: TGTGCCAGCAGTCCGGGGACTAGCGGGAGCTCCTACAATGAGCAGTTCTTC; CDR3aa: CASSPGTSGSSYNEQFF
abundance: -; j_gene: TRBJ1-5; v_gene: TRBV2; d_gene: TRBD1; CDR3nt: TGTGCCACCGGGACAGCCAGCAATCAGCCCCAGCATTTT; CDR3aa: CATGTASNQPQHF
abundance: -; j_gene: TRBJ2-7; v_gene: TRBV7-2; d_gene: TRBD2; CDR3nt: TGTGCCAGCAGCCCGACCGGGACTAGCGGGCCACAAGCGAGGGAGCAGTACTTC; CDR3aa: CASSPTGTSGPQAREQYF
abundance: -; j_gene: TRBJ1-2; v_gene: TRBV19; d_gene: -; CDR3nt: TGTGCCAGTAGTATAGATCCAAGTTCGACGGCTGGCTACACCTTC; CDR3aa: CASSIDPSSTAGYTF
abundance: -; j_gene: TRBJ2-1; v_gene: TRBV4-2; d_gene: TRBD2; CDR3nt: TGTGCCAGCAGCCAAGAGTTACTAGCGGGATACAATGAGCAGTTCTTC; CDR3aa: CASSQELLAGYNEQFF
abundance: -; j_gene: TRBJ1-1; v_gene: TRBV28; d_gene: -; CDR3nt: TGTGCCAGCAGTTTATGGTGGACAAACACTGAAGCTTTCTTT; CDR3aa: CASSLWWTNTEAFF
abundance: -; j_gene: TRBJ1-1; v_gene: TRBV7-2; d_gene: -; CDR3nt: TGTGCCAGCAGCTTAGAGGACTACACTGAAGCTTTCTTT; CDR3aa: CASSLEDYTEAFF
abundance: -; j_gene: TRBJ1-2; v_gene: TRBV7-2; d_gene: TRBD1; CDR3nt: TGTGCCAGCAGCTCGATAGGGACAGGGGGAAGGTATGGCTACACCTTC; CDR3aa: CASSSIGTGGRYGYTF
abundance: -; j_gene: TRBJ1-6; v_gene: TRBV7-9; d_gene: TRBD1; CDR3nt: TGTGCCAGCAGAAGGACAGGGTTTAATTCACCCCTCCACTTT; CDR3aa: CASRRTGFNSPLHF
abundance: once; j_gene: TRBJ1-4; v_gene: TRBV5-1; d_gene: TRBD1; CDR3nt: TGCGCCAGCAGCGCGGCTACGACAGGGAATGAAAAACTGTTTTTT; CDR3aa: CASSAATTGNEKLFF
abundance: -; j_gene: TRBJ2-2; v_gene: TRBV5-8; d_gene: -; CDR3nt: TGTGCCAGCAGTGGGCGTCTAACGAACACCGGGGAGCTGTTTTTT; CDR3aa: CASSGRLTNTGELFF
abundance: -; j_gene: TRBJ2-5; v_gene: TRBV6-1; d_gene: -; CDR3nt: TGTGCCAGCAGGGCATACAGGGCTCAAGAGACCCAGTACTTC; CDR3aa: CASRAYRAQETQYF
abundance: -; j_gene: TRBJ2-5; v_gene: TRBV18; d_gene: -; CDR3nt: TGTGCCAGCTCACCACCGATGGGGCAAGAGACCCAGTACTTC; CDR3aa: CASSPPMGQETQYF
abundance: once; j_gene: TRBJ2-2; v_gene: TRBV5-1; d_gene: -; CDR3nt: TGCGCCAGCGGAGAAAACACCGGGGAGCTGTTTTTT; CDR3aa: CASGENTGELFF
abundance: -; j_gene: TRBJ2-2; v_gene: TRBV7-9; d_gene: -; CDR3nt: TGTGCCAGCAGCCCACCGGCAGGGGAGAGGACCGGGGAGCTGTTTTTT; CDR3aa: CASSPPAGERTGELFF
abundance: -; j_gene: TRBJ1-2; v_gene: TRBV5-4; d_gene: -; CDR3nt: TGTGCCAGCAGCTTAGGGGAGTATGGCTACACCTTC; CDR3aa: CASSLGEYGYTF
abundance: -; j_gene: TRBJ2-1; v_gene: TRBV5-6; d_gene: TRBD1; CDR3nt: TGTGCCAGCAGCGGCGGTACAGGGGGTTCCTACAATGAGCAGTTCTTC; CDR3aa: CASSGGTGGSYNEQFF
abundance: -; j_gene: TRBJ1-1; v_gene: TRBV11-2; d_gene: -; CDR3nt: TGTGCCAGCAGCTTAGGTCGGGGGAGGGCCCCTGAAGCTTTCTTT; CDR3aa: CASSLGRGRAPEAFF
abundance: -; j_gene: TRBJ2-3; v_gene: TRBV18; d_gene: TRBD1; CDR3nt: TGTGCCAGCTCACCACCGGGACAGGGTTGGGGAACAGATACGCAGTATTTT; CDR3aa: CASSPPGQGWGTDTQYF
abundance: -; j_gene: TRBJ2-1; v_gene: TRBV7-8; d_gene: -; CDR3nt: TGTGCCAGCAGACTCGGGGGCGGGAGCGCCTACAATGAGCAGTTCTTC; CDR3aa: CASRLGGGSAYNEQFF
abundance: -; j_gene: TRBJ2-2; v_gene: TRBV9; d_gene: TRBD1; CDR3nt: TGTGCCAGCAGAAAGGAACCGGGACAGGGGCCCACCGGGGAGCTGTTTTTT; CDR3aa: CASRKEPGQGPTGELFF
abundance: -; j_gene: TRBJ2-7; v_gene: TRBV14; d_gene: TRBD1; CDR3nt: TGTGCCAGCAGCCAACTTAAAGCGGGGACAGGGCACTACGAGCAGTACTTC; CDR3aa: CASSQLKAGTGHYEQYF
abundance: -; j_gene: TRBJ2-3; v_gene: TRBV28; d_gene: -; CDR3nt: TGTGCCAGCAGTTCGGGGCATCCCGGCACAGATACGCAGTATTTT; CDR3aa: CASSSGHPGTDTQYF
abundance: -; j_gene: TRBJ2-2; v_gene: TRBV13; d_gene: -; CDR3nt: TGTGCCAGCACCGACCTAGAGGGCATGGGGGTGGACACCGGGGAGCTGTTTTTT; CDR3aa: CASTDLEGMGVDTGELFF
abundance: -; j_gene: TRBJ1-2; v_gene: TRBV6-6; d_gene: -; CDR3nt: TGTGCCAGCAGCCCAGGGGCCTATGGCTACACCTTC; CDR3aa: CASSPGAYGYTF
abundance: -; j_gene: TRBJ2-3; v_gene: TRBV15; d_gene: TRBD2; CDR3nt: TGTGCCACCTCGCTAGCGGGAGGGGGAGATACGCAGTATTTT; CDR3aa: CATSLAGGGDTQYF
abundance: -; j_gene: TRBJ2-3; v_gene: TRBV7-9; d_gene: -; CDR3nt: TGTGCCAGCAGCTTAGGGACGAACCAAAACACAGATACGCAGTATTTT; CDR3aa: CASSLGTNQNTDTQYF
abundance: -; j_gene: TRBJ1-4; v_gene: TRBV9; d_gene: -; CDR3nt: TGTGCCAGCAGCTCCGGACAGAGACGGGTTGAAAAACTGTTTTTT; CDR3aa: CASSSGQRRVEKLFF
abundance: -; j_gene: TRBJ2-2; v_gene: TRBV18; d_gene: -; CDR3nt: TGTGCCAGCTCACCACAGTCCGGAGGGGATGACACCGGGGAGCTGTTTTTT; CDR3aa: CASSPQSGGDDTGELFF
abundance: once; j_gene: TRBJ1-2; v_gene: TRBV6-1; d_gene: -; CDR3nt: TGTGCCAGCAGTGAATCGGGCAGCCCTAACTATGGCTACACCTTC; CDR3aa: CASSESGSPNYGYTF
abundance: -; j_gene: TRBJ2-1; v_gene: TRBV9; d_gene: -; CDR3nt: TGTGCCAGCAGCGTAGGGGGAAACTCCTACAATGAGCAGTTCTTC; CDR3aa: CASSVGGNSYNEQFF
abundance: -; j_gene: TRBJ2-5; v_gene: TRBV29-1; d_gene: TRBD2; CDR3nt: TGCAGCGTTGATTCTAGCGGGGAGGCCCAGTACTTC; CDR3aa: CSVDSSGEAQYF
abundance: -; j_gene: TRBJ1-1; v_gene: TRBV28; d_gene: -; CDR3nt: TGTGCCAGCAGAGAACAGGGGAACACTGAAGCTTTCTTT; CDR3aa: CASREQGNTEAFF
abundance: -; j_gene: TRBJ2-1; v_gene: TRBV5-1; d_gene: -; CDR3nt: TGCGCCAGCAGCTTGTATGGCGCCCGCTCCTACAATGAGCAGTTCTTC; CDR3aa: CASSLYGARSYNEQFF
abundance: -; j_gene: TRBJ1-4; v_gene: TRBV5-5; d_gene: -; CDR3nt: TGTGCCAGCAGCCTTCTGGACGAAAAACTGTTTTTT; CDR3aa: CASSLLDEKLFF
abundance: few; j_gene: TRBJ1-1; v_gene: TRBV19; d_gene: -; CDR3nt: TGTGCCAGTAGGAGTTGGGTGGACACTGAAGCTTTCTTT; CDR3aa: CASRSWVDTEAFF
abundance: -; j_gene: TRBJ2-6; v_gene: TRBV19; d_gene: TRBD1; CDR3nt: TGTGCCAGTAGTATCCGGGACAGGGACGTCGGGGCCAACGTCCTGACTTTC; CDR3aa: CASSIRDRDVGANVLTF
abundance: -; j_gene: TRBJ2-1; v_gene: TRBV10-3; d_gene: TRBD2; CDR3nt: TGTGCCATCAGTGAGCCGCAACTAGCGGGAGGGCACAATGAGCAGTTCTTC; CDR3aa: CAISEPQLAGGHNEQFF
abundance: -; j_gene: TRBJ1-4; v_gene: TRBV30; d_gene: -; CDR3nt: TGTGCCTGGAAGGATGGGACATATCGTGAAAAACTGTTTTTT; CDR3aa: CAWKDGTYREKLFF
abundance: few; j_gene: TRBJ1-5; v_gene: TRBV29-1; d_gene: -; CDR3nt: TGCAGCGTTGAGCTAGGGTACAATCAGCCCCAGCATTTT; CDR3aa: CSVELGYNQPQHF
abundance: -; j_gene: TRBJ1-1; v_gene: TRBV7-9; d_gene: -; CDR3nt: TGTGCCAGCACCCTCGGGGGCGCAGGATCTGGCACTGAAGCTTTCTTT; CDR3aa: CASTLGGAGSGTEAFF